The clone carrying this T cell receptor (beta chain) was observed a handful of times. The source of the sample is a study of T cell changes during pregnancy in multiple sclerosis. Per germline, CDR1 SGDLS and CDR2 YYNGEE. The ends lost 4 bases at V and 5 bases at J; junction bases unmatched: 10. The CDR3 contains 15 residues. Some clones are missing from TCRdb's copy, which holds only in-frame ones; the method was immunoSEQ multiplex PCR. This table holds tens of thousands of clones, around 93% found once. This receptor was obtained from a female donor with multiple sclerosis, enrolled in a pregnancy study. The chain links TRBV9 to TRBJ1-1, with 8 positions matching TRBD1. Material: peripheral blood, obtained in the second trimester of pregnancy. The CDR3 DNA reads as TGTGCCAGCAGCCCCCAGGGGGCAGGGGTTACTGAAGCTTTCTTT. Translating it yields CASSPQGAGVTEAFF.